These 28 T cell receptor beta chains share one sample of origin, sequenced in a study of OX40 agonist ivuxolimab in advanced cancers. Using immunoSEQ multiplex PCR, the repertoire was profiled, and TCRdb retains in-frame clones only, with some absent. The data hold tens of thousands of clones, with 85% observed a single time. Sequencing was performed on CD4+ or CD8+ T cells sorted from blood, taken in a trial of the OX40 agonist ivuxolimab. The origin of the receptors is an adult with an advanced solid tumor such as melanoma, head and neck, liver or kidney cancer.

This chain connects TRBV28 to TRBJ2-1, with D perhaps matching TRBD2 (5 bases). Germline V gene sequence: CDR1 MDHEN, CDR2 SYDVKM. The CDR3 is 17 amino acids. The V and J ends lost 10 bases and 1 base respectively, with 23 bases between them. CDR3: CANPICPRRGSYNEQFF. The CDR3 DNA is TGTGCCAACCCCATCTGCCCGCGACGGGGATCCTACAATGAGCAGTTCTTC.

This chain connects TRBV9 to TRBJ2-7; maybe TRBD1 (6 bases). V gave up 3 bases and J gave up 3 bases, with 7 bases separating them. The CDR3 extends over 12 amino acids. Germline CDR1 reads SGDLS; CDR2 reads YYNGEE. This CDR3 is CASSDRDYEQYF. In DNA, the CDR3 is TGTGCCAGCAGCGACAGGGACTACGAGCAGTACTTC. The full variable domain, in which reference TRBV9 and TRBJ2-7 provide the parts outside the CDR3, is DSGVTQTPKHLITATGQRVTLRCSPRSGDLSVYWYQQSLDQGLQFLIQYYNGEERAKGNILERFSAQQFPDLHSELNLSSLELGDSALYFCASSDRDYEQYFGPGTRLTVT.

This clone was found once. V is TRBV10-3 and J is TRBJ1-5; D is unclear. This CDR3 has 16 residues. V lost 0 bases, J lost 2 bases, and 11 bases lay in between. The germline V gene has CDR1 ENHRY and CDR2 SYGVKD. The CDR3, as DNA: TGTGCCATCAGTGAGTCGGGTTTGACGGGCAATCAGCCCCAGCATTTT. Amino acids: CAISESGLTGNQPQHF.

This clone has more than one count but fewer than ten. V usage is TRBV7-9 and J usage is TRBJ2-7, with 7 nucleotides matching TRBD2. Unmatched junction bases numbered 3, after V lost 8 bases and J lost 5 bases. This CDR3 contains 11 residues. Per the germline V gene, CDR1 is SEHNR and CDR2 is FQNEAQ (reference sequence). CDR3 nucleotide sequence: TGTGCCAGCGGGAGGGCAAACGAGCAGTACTTC. The encoded protein is CASGRANEQYF.

The chain uses TRBV4-1 and TRBJ2-5; TRBD2 is a possible D gene (6 bases). The DNA end is a closer match to TRBJ2-7, so the J assignment may be wrong. The germline CDR1 and CDR2 sequences are MGHRA and YSYEKL. The CDR3 has 16 residues. CDR3 sequence (DNA): TGCGCCAGCAGCCAGCGGTCATCGGGGGAAGAATACGAGCAGTACTTC. It translates to CASSQRSSGEEYEQYF.

This clone has only a few counts. The chain's CDR3 is CASSPLGQWAYEQYF. CDR3 in DNA: TGTGCCAGCAGCCCATTAGGACAGTGGGCCTACGAGCAGTACTTC. The rearrangement uses TRBV9 and TRBJ2-7, with D maybe TRBD1 (6 bases). With 4 bases removed from V and 2 bases from J, the gap between germline ends came to 16 bases. Per germline, CDR1 SGDLS and CDR2 YYNGEE. CDR3 length: 15 residues. Using reference TRBV9 and TRBJ2-7 for the parts outside the CDR3, the full variable domain is DSGVTQTPKHLITATGQRVTLRCSPRSGDLSVYWYQQSLDQGLQFLIQYYNGEERAKGNILERFSAQQFPDLHSELNLSSLELGDSALYFCASSPLGQWAYEQYFGPGTRLTVT.

This clone was detected a few times. The genes are TRBV6-1 and TRBJ1-5; tentative D call: TRBD1 (5 bases). CDR1 and CDR2 (germline): MNHNS, SASEGT. V lost 2 bases and J lost 7, with 12 bases in between. The CDR3 runs to 14 residues. The CDR3 loop is CASSESGSHQPQHF. The CDR3 DNA is TGTGCCAGCAGTGAATCAGGGTCCCACCAGCCCCAGCATTTT.

The rearrangement uses TRBV7-9 and TRBJ2-3; the D gene is possibly TRBD1 (6 bases). Trimming stripped 1 base from V and 6 bases from J, with 17 bases between. The V gene's germline CDR1 is SEHNR and CDR2 FQNEAQ (reference sequence). The length of the CDR3 is 16 residues. The CDR3: CASSLDRAVAADTQYF. CDR3 nucleotides: TGTGCCAGCAGCTTAGACAGGGCTGTTGCTGCGGATACGCAGTATTTT.

V is TRBV9 and J is TRBJ1-1, with D possibly matching TRBD1 (6 bases). V was clipped by 4 bases and J by 10 bases, with 17 bases between them. Germline CDR1 is SGDLS and CDR2 is YYNGEE. The CDR3 contains 13 residues. The CDR3 spells CASSTPGDLRAFF. CDR3 bases: TGTGCCAGCAGCACCCCAGGGGACCTGAGAGCTTTCTTT. Full variable domain (outside the CDR3, taken from reference TRBV9 and TRBJ1-1): DSGVTQTPKHLITATGQRVTLRCSPRSGDLSVYWYQQSLDQGLQFLIQYYNGEERAKGNILERFSAQQFPDLHSELNLSSLELGDSALYFCASSTPGDLRAFFGQGTRLTVV.

The V gene is TRBV6-5, the J gene TRBJ2-7; D remains ambiguous. The V gene's germline CDR1 is MNHEY and CDR2 SVGAGI. The CDR3 covers 14 residues. Trimming shortened V by 7 bases and J by 3 bases, and 16 bases separated the two germline ends. This CDR3 reads CASTLDAGGYEQYF. As DNA, the CDR3 is TGTGCCAGCACCCTGGACGCCGGTGGCTACGAGCAGTACTTC.

V gene TRBV10-3 combines with J gene TRBJ1-4, with unresolved D. The germline gives CDR1 ENHRY, CDR2 SYGVKD. CDR3 size: 15 residues. V lost 3 bases and J 1 base, leaving 9 bases between the germline ends. In DNA, the CDR3 is TGTGCCATCAGTGATTCAACTGGAACTAATGAAAAACTGTTTTTT. Its protein is CAISDSTGTNEKLFF.

The sample holds a few counts of this clone. The V call is TRBV6-4, the J call TRBJ2-3, with TRBD2 matching 7 bases. The trim removed 4 bases at V and 4 bases at J, leaving 5 bases unmatched. Germline V gives CDR1 MRHNA, CDR2 SNTAGT. The CDR3 runs to 14 residues. The chain's CDR3 is CASSASGDADTQYF. The CDR3 DNA follows: TGTGCCAGCAGTGCCAGCGGGGACGCAGATACGCAGTATTTT.

V is TRBV9 and J is TRBJ2-5; no clear D. V lost 3 bases, J lost 5 bases, and 14 bases lay in between. The CDR3 consists of 14 residues. The germline gives CDR1 SGDLS, CDR2 YYNGEE. The CDR3 spells CASSADQEFETQYF. CDR3 DNA: TGTGCCAGCAGCGCTGATCAGGAATTTGAGACCCAGTACTTC.

This rearrangement joins TRBV5-1 to TRBJ2-7, with 14 bases that match TRBD2. The CDR3 has 18 residues. The J segment lost 4 bases and the V segment lost 3 bases, leaving 12 bases of the junction unmatched. CDR1 SGHRS and CDR2 YFSETQ come from the germline V gene. As DNA, the CDR3 is TGCGCCAGCAGCTGGGGACTAGCGGGGGTCGTGGGGGATTACGAGCAGTACTTC. Protein sequence: CASSWGLAGVVGDYEQYF. The full variable domain, with the rest looked up from reference TRBV5-1 and TRBJ2-7, is KAGVTQTPRYLIKTRGQQVTLSCSPISGHRSVSWYQQTPGQGLQFLFEYFSETQRNKGNFPGRFSGRQFSNSRSEMNVSTLELGDSALYLCASSWGLAGVVGDYEQYFGPGTRLTVT.

The chain recombines TRBV11-2 with TRBJ2-7; D ambiguous. V was pared by 4 bases and J by 0 bases, with 10 bases between. The CDR3 has 14 residues. In germline, CDR1 is SGHAT, CDR2 FQNNGV. In nucleotides, the CDR3 is TGTGCCAGCAGCTCCTCCGTGCTCTCCTACGAGCAGTACTTC. It is translated as CASSSSVLSYEQYF.

V usage is TRBV12-5 and J usage is TRBJ2-5, with D tentatively TRBD1 or TRBD2 (6 bases each). Germline V lookup: CDR1 LGHNT, CDR2 FRNRAP. The germline V and J ends were trimmed by 7 bases and 7 bases, with 10 bases remaining between them. The CDR3 has 11 amino acids. The CDR3 region has the DNA TGTGCTAGTGCCTGGGGGGCGACCCAGTACTTC. Encoded protein: CASAWGATQYF.

The genes are TRBV7-3 and TRBJ2-5, with D possibly being TRBD2 (6 bases). This CDR3 comprises 15 residues. In germline, CDR1 is SGHTA, CDR2 FQGTGA. V was pared by 2 bases and J by 4 bases, with 14 bases between. As DNA, the CDR3 is TGTGCCAGCAGCTTATGGGGGGACGGACTAGAGACCCAGTACTTC. Translating it yields CASSLWGDGLETQYF.

V usage is TRBV2 and J usage is TRBJ2-7; no clear D. The CDR3 sequence is 12 residues long. The V end lost 6 bases, the J end lost 5 bases, and 11 bases lay between the germline ends. Germline CDR1 SNHLY, CDR2 FYNNEI. The CDR3 region is CASREIPHEQYF. The CDR3 nucleotides read TGTGCCAGCAGAGAAATCCCCCACGAGCAGTACTTC.

V is TRBV13 and J is TRBJ1-6; weak D call: TRBD1 (6 bases). The V end was cut by 6 bases, the J end by 9 bases, with 15 bases between. The germline CDR1 and CDR2 sequences are PRHDT and FYEKMQ (reference sequence). This CDR3 has 14 amino acids. The CDR3 coding sequence is TGTGCCAGCAGTCCCCTGACAGGAACTTCACCCCTCCACTTT. It encodes CASSPLTGTSPLHF.

The chain has TRBV10-1 and TRBJ2-5; D is possibly TRBD1 or TRBD2 (5 bases each). Germline CDR1 reads WNHNN; CDR2 reads SYGVQD (reference sequence). This CDR3 is built from 16 residues. V lost 3 bases, J lost 4 bases, and 18 bases lay in between. The DNA for the CDR3 is TGCGCCAGCAGTGACGGGGTAGGCTGGACACGAGAGACCCAGTACTTC. It is translated as CASSDGVGWTRETQYF.

The V call is TRBV4-1, the J call TRBJ2-1; weak D call: TRBD1 (6 bases). V shed 1 base and J shed 8 bases, with 18 bases lying between them. The CDR3 spans 16 residues. Germline lookup yields CDR1 MGHRA and CDR2 YSYEKL. DNA for the CDR3: TGCGCCAGCAGCCAAGGCGAGGGACACTTGCCTCATGAGCAGTTCTTC. Translated, it gives CASSQGEGHLPHEQFF.

The rearrangement joins TRBV28 to TRBJ1-1; D remains unclear. Between the trimmed V and J ends, which lost 3 bases and 0 bases, there was a span of 17 bases. The CDR3 extends over 17 amino acids. Germline V gene lookup returns CDR1 MDHEN and CDR2 SYDVKM. In DNA form, the CDR3 reads TGTGCCAGCAGTTTTGGGTTTGAGGGAGGGCTGAACACTGAAGCTTTCTTT. Protein sequence: CASSFGFEGGLNTEAFF.

The V gene is TRBV14, the J gene TRBJ1-1; D is ambiguous. Per the germline V gene, CDR1 is SGHDN and CDR2 is FVKESK. The CDR3 totals 16 residues. Deletions cut 3 bases from V and 3 bases from J, with 17 bases between. The CDR3: CASSHLVSGVDTEAFF. CDR3 DNA: TGTGCCAGCAGCCATTTAGTGTCCGGGGTTGACACTGAAGCTTTCTTT.

The chain carries TRBV7-2 and TRBJ2-5; 10 nucleotides line up with TRBD1. The CDR3 sequence is 16 residues long. Per germline, CDR1 SGHTA and CDR2 FQGNSA. Unmatched junction bases numbered 7, after V lost 5 bases and J lost 1 base. Here the CDR3 reads CASSPRDRGVQETQYF. The CDR3 bases are TGTGCCAGCAGCCCTAGGGACAGGGGTGTCCAAGAGACCCAGTACTTC.

The rearrangement joins TRBV29-1 to TRBJ1-2; D is undetermined. V was cut by 4 bases and J by 8 bases, with 8 bases left in between. The CDR3 is made up of 10 amino acids. In germline, CDR1 is SQVTM, CDR2 ANQGSEA. CDR3 nucleotide sequence: TGCAGCGTTGCAGTGAAGGGCTACACCTTC. Its translation: CSVAVKGYTF.

The rearrangement links TRBV28 to TRBJ1-5; D uncertain. The germline V and J ends were trimmed by 8 bases and 5 bases, with 16 bases remaining between them. The germline V gene has CDR1 MDHEN and CDR2 SYDVKM. The CDR3 sequence is 14 residues long. In DNA, the CDR3 is TGTGCCAGCGCGGCCGGGGTGACTTATCAGCCCCAGCATTTT. Amino acid sequence: CASAAGVTYQPQHF.

This clone was observed a single time. The rearrangement joins TRBV19 to TRBJ1-2, with 9 bases lining up with TRBD1. The CDR3 is made up of 15 amino acids. The V and J ends lost 6 bases and 5 bases, in that order; junction bases with no gene match: 10. Germline CDR1 LNHDA, CDR2 SQIVND (reference sequence). This chain's CDR3 is CASSIEDRGAYGYTF. As DNA, the CDR3 is TGTGCCAGTAGCATTGAGGACAGGGGAGCTTATGGCTACACCTTC.

This clone was found once. The chain joins TRBV2 to TRBJ2-2; 8 nucleotides align to TRBD1. The V and J ends lost 6 bases and 1 base, in that order; junction bases with no gene match: 7. The CDR3 is made up of 16 amino acids. Germline CDR1 is SNHLY and CDR2 is FYNNEI. CDR3 protein: CASRNQGQVNTGELFF. The CDR3 region has the DNA TGTGCCAGCAGAAATCAGGGACAGGTGAACACCGGGGAGCTGTTTTTT.